The clone carrying this T cell receptor (beta chain) has a count of ten or more. This record belongs to a study of early T cells in non-severe SARS-CoV-2 infection. Individual cDNA molecules were tagged with unique molecular identifiers, the study reported. MiXCR, run by TCRdb on the 5' RACE reads, gives a single entry per CDR3 protein. The sample includes around 26,000 distinct CDR3 sequences, 4% to 5% seen only once; the top ten take around 4%. V lost 5 bases to trimming and J lost 2 bases, with 19 bases between them. This CDR3 region has 17 residues. Germline V gives CDR1 SGHVS, CDR2 FQNEAQ. The TCR sequence derives from an adult who was a healthcare worker with PCR-confirmed SARS-CoV-2 infection or an uninfected control (not recorded which). V and J are TRBV7-8 and TRBJ1-3; no firm D call. Input material: whole blood. The CDR3 sequence is CASSPLDGEETGNTIYF. CDR3 bases: TGTGCCAGCAGCCCACTGGACGGGGAGGAAACTGGAAACACCATATATTTT.